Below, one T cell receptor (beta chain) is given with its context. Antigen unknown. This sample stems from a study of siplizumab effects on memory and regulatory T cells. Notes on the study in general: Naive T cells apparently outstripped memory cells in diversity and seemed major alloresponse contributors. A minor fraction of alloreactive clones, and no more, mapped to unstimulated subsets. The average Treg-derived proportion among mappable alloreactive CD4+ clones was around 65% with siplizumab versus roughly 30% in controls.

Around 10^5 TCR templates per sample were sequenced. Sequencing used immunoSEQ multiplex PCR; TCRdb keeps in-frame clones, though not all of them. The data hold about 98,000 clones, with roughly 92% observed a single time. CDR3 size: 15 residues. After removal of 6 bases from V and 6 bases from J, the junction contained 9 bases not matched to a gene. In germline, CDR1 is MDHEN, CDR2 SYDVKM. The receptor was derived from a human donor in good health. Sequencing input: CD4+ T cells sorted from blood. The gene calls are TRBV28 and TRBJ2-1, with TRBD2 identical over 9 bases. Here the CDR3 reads CASSSDGLAFNEQFF. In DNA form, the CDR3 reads TGTGCCAGCAGCTCAGACGGACTAGCGTTCAATGAGCAGTTCTTC.